The present T cell receptor beta chain was sequenced within a study of T cell responses to AZD1222 COVID-19 vaccine. V lost 3 bases, J lost 7 bases, and 13 bases lay in between. There are 14 residues in the CDR3. Germline loops: CDR1 KGHSH, CDR2 LQKENI. This clone was detected once. The antigen is unknown. Study results and caveats: CD4 TCRs linked to vaccination spanned spike, dominating at 160-218 and 743-854. Of the AZD1222 recipients, only 5 or 6 were seropositive at baseline.

Libraries were prepared by immunoSEQ multiplex PCR; TCRdb keeps only in-frame clonotypes and omits some of them. The sample holds over 100,000 clones; around nine tenths are singletons and the top ten take under 4.5%. Here the sequenced sample was peripheral blood, taken on day 0 of AZD1222 vaccination. The V call is TRBV18, the J call TRBJ1-5; D is undetermined. This TCR came from an adult in good health. As DNA, the CDR3 is TGTGCCAGCTCACCGGCCGCCTCTCGGCAGCCCCAGCATTTT. This translates into CASSPAASRQPQHF.